These T cell receptor beta chains were read from a single sample in a study of beta chain features in type 1 diabetes. The repertoire was sequenced with immunoSEQ multiplex PCR; TCRdb's copy has only in-frame clones and lacks some. Counted here are roughly 330,000 clones, roughly 14% occurring once; the ten biggest clones make up over 0.014%. Sequenced input: naive CD4+ T cells from blood. All receptors derive from a woman under 30 with type 1 diabetes. Each CDR3 is given with its conserved first and last residue. Fields, in order: clone size, V gene, J gene, D gene, CDR3 protein, CDR3 DNA. A D gene is named only where the DNA matches it firmly. Size tells how often a clone was seen (once, few, many) or the class of an expanded clone, and some rows leave it out.

clone size: few; V gene: TRBV7-2; J gene: TRBJ2-1; D gene: TRBD2; CDR3 protein: CASSLPGLAAYNEQFF; CDR3 DNA: TGTGCCAGCAGCTTACCCGGACTAGCGGCTTACAATGAGCAGTTCTTC
clone size: few; V gene: TRBV7-9; J gene: TRBJ2-2; D gene: .; CDR3 protein: CASSVTGELFF; CDR3 DNA: TGTGCCAGCAGCGTAACCGGGGAGCTGTTTTTT
clone size: few; V gene: TRBV29-1; J gene: TRBJ1-1; D gene: .; CDR3 protein: CSVEIAVIPTEAFF; CDR3 DNA: TGCAGCGTTGAAATAGCAGTGATCCCCACTGAAGCTTTCTTT
clone size: .; V gene: TRBV28; J gene: TRBJ2-5; D gene: .; CDR3 protein: CASSPGLGGQETQYF; CDR3 DNA: TGTGCCAGCAGCCCGGGCTTGGGGGGACAAGAGACCCAGTACTTC
clone size: few; V gene: TRBV30; J gene: TRBJ2-5; D gene: .; CDR3 protein: CAWSAWGPETQYF; CDR3 DNA: TGTGCCTGGAGTGCGTGGGGCCCAGAGACCCAGTACTTC
clone size: .; V gene: TRBV18; J gene: TRBJ1-2; D gene: .; CDR3 protein: CASSPPTGGYYGYTF; CDR3 DNA: TGTGCCAGCTCACCTCCGACCGGGGGATACTATGGCTACACCTTC
clone size: few; V gene: TRBV7-3; J gene: TRBJ2-3; D gene: TRBD2; CDR3 protein: CASSSPKAGGATDTQYF; CDR3 DNA: TGTGCCAGCAGCTCGCCCAAAGCGGGGGGGGCGACAGATACGCAGTATTTT
clone size: .; V gene: TRBV5-1; J gene: TRBJ1-5; D gene: .; CDR3 protein: CASSSGGANQPQHF; CDR3 DNA: TGCGCCAGCAGCTCCGGGGGGGCCAATCAGCCCCAGCATTTT
clone size: once; V gene: TRBV7-9; J gene: TRBJ2-1; D gene: .; CDR3 protein: CASSLGSYNEQFF; CDR3 DNA: TGTGCCAGCAGCTTAGGCAGCTACAATGAGCAGTTCTTC
clone size: few; V gene: TRBV6-6; J gene: TRBJ1-5; D gene: .; CDR3 protein: CASSRSQGNQPQHF; CDR3 DNA: TGTGCCAGCAGTCGAAGTCAGGGGAATCAGCCCCAGCATTTT
clone size: .; V gene: TRBV30; J gene: TRBJ1-5; D gene: TRBD1; CDR3 protein: CAWSGIQGNQPQHF; CDR3 DNA: TGTGCCTGGAGCGGAATACAGGGGAATCAGCCCCAGCATTTT
clone size: .; V gene: TRBV10-3; J gene: TRBJ2-1; D gene: .; CDR3 protein: CAISASPQVNEQFF; CDR3 DNA: TGTGCCATCAGTGCCTCCCCCCAGGTCAATGAGCAGTTCTTC
clone size: .; V gene: TRBV21-1; J gene: TRBJ1-1; D gene: .; CDR3 protein: CASSQRRRPEAFF; CDR3 DNA: TGTGCCAGCAGCCAGAGACGGAGACCTGAAGCTTTCTTT
clone size: .; V gene: TRBV4-2; J gene: TRBJ1-1; D gene: .; CDR3 protein: CASSQDGPEAFF; CDR3 DNA: TGTGCCAGCAGCCAAGATGGCCCTGAAGCTTTCTTT
clone size: .; V gene: TRBV9; J gene: TRBJ2-6; D gene: TRBD2; CDR3 protein: CASSVRDYSGANVLTF; CDR3 DNA: TGTGCCAGCAGCGTGCGGGACTACTCTGGGGCCAACGTCCTGACTTTC
clone size: few; V gene: TRBV7-2; J gene: TRBJ2-1; D gene: TRBD2; CDR3 protein: CASSLGGLAGVEQFF; CDR3 DNA: TGTGCCAGCAGCCTGGGAGGATTAGCGGGAGTTGAGCAGTTCTTC
clone size: few; V gene: TRBV6-1; J gene: TRBJ2-5; D gene: TRBD1; CDR3 protein: CASSAGQGAGETQYF; CDR3 DNA: TGTGCCAGCAGTGCTGGACAGGGGGCCGGCGAGACCCAGTACTTC
clone size: few; V gene: TRBV7-3; J gene: TRBJ2-2; D gene: TRBD2; CDR3 protein: CASSFGGSRTGELFF; CDR3 DNA: TGTGCCAGCAGCTTTGGCGGGAGTCGGACCGGGGAGCTGTTTTTT
clone size: .; V gene: TRBV5-1; J gene: TRBJ2-6; D gene: TRBD1; CDR3 protein: CASSLQGASGANVLTF; CDR3 DNA: TGCGCCAGCAGCCTACAGGGGGCGTCGGGGGCCAACGTCCTGACTTTC
clone size: .; V gene: TRBV7-9; J gene: TRBJ2-1; D gene: TRBD2; CDR3 protein: CASSLPSSGNNEQFF; CDR3 DNA: TGTGCCAGCAGCCTTCCCTCTAGCGGGAACAATGAGCAGTTCTTC
clone size: few; V gene: TRBV11-3; J gene: TRBJ1-2; D gene: .; CDR3 protein: CASSINRNFYGYTF; CDR3 DNA: TGTGCCAGCAGCATTAACAGGAACTTCTATGGCTACACCTTC
clone size: many; V gene: TRBV30; J gene: TRBJ2-4; D gene: TRBD2; CDR3 protein: CAWSVRGLAGDSF; CDR3 DNA: TGTGCCTGGAGTGTACGGGGACTAGCGGGGGACTCTTTC
clone size: few; V gene: TRBV19; J gene: TRBJ2-3; D gene: .; CDR3 protein: CASSIDGLTDTQYF; CDR3 DNA: TGTGCCAGTAGTATAGATGGCCTCACAGATACGCAGTATTTT
clone size: .; V gene: TRBV5-1; J gene: TRBJ2-1; D gene: TRBD2; CDR3 protein: CASSPTAGGPFEQFF; CDR3 DNA: TGCGCCAGCAGCCCCACGGCGGGAGGGCCCTTTGAGCAGTTCTTC
clone size: once; V gene: TRBV30; J gene: TRBJ1-2; D gene: TRBD1; CDR3 protein: CAWRTSSGTGGYGYTF; CDR3 DNA: TGTGCCTGGAGGACCTCCTCCGGGACAGGGGGATATGGCTACACCTTC
clone size: few; V gene: TRBV5-1; J gene: TRBJ2-1; D gene: TRBD2; CDR3 protein: CASSGLAGVGNEQFF; CDR3 DNA: TGCGCCAGCAGTGGACTAGCGGGAGTGGGCAATGAGCAGTTCTTC
clone size: few; V gene: TRBV18; J gene: TRBJ1-5; D gene: .; CDR3 protein: CASSPNGGGGQPQHF; CDR3 DNA: TGTGCCAGCTCACCTAACGGGGGCGGGGGTCAGCCCCAGCATTTT
clone size: few; V gene: TRBV6-6; J gene: TRBJ1-2; D gene: .; CDR3 protein: CASSYTQGFRTF; CDR3 DNA: TGTGCCAGCAGTTACACCCAGGGATTCCGGACCTTC
clone size: few; V gene: TRBV7-2; J gene: TRBJ2-1; D gene: TRBD2; CDR3 protein: CASSPKLAGALPYNEQFF; CDR3 DNA: TGTGCCAGCAGTCCTAAACTAGCGGGAGCCTTACCGTACAATGAGCAGTTCTTC
clone size: .; V gene: TRBV2; J gene: TRBJ2-5; D gene: TRBD2; CDR3 protein: CASSPLAADGETQYF; CDR3 DNA: TGTGCCAGCAGTCCACTAGCGGCTGACGGAGAGACCCAGTACTTC
clone size: .; V gene: TRBV28; J gene: TRBJ1-5; D gene: TRBD1; CDR3 protein: CASSRGQGSSQPQHF; CDR3 DNA: TGTGCCAGCAGTCGCGGACAGGGAAGTAGTCAGCCCCAGCATTTT
clone size: few; V gene: TRBV28; J gene: TRBJ2-3; D gene: .; CDR3 protein: CASSLSQGSTDTQYF; CDR3 DNA: TGTGCCAGCAGTTTATCTCAGGGGAGCACAGATACGCAGTATTTT
clone size: .; V gene: TRBV19; J gene: TRBJ2-2; D gene: .; CDR3 protein: CASRSRLNTGELFF; CDR3 DNA: TGTGCCAGTAGGAGCAGGCTGAACACCGGGGAGCTGTTTTTT
clone size: .; V gene: TRBV27; J gene: TRBJ2-1; D gene: TRBD2; CDR3 protein: CASSRLSGRANEQFF; CDR3 DNA: TGTGCCAGCAGTCGACTCTCAGGGAGGGCTAATGAGCAGTTCTTC
clone size: few; V gene: TRBV2; J gene: TRBJ2-3; D gene: TRBD2; CDR3 protein: CATRWGRAPTDTQYF; CDR3 DNA: TGTGCCACCCGATGGGGGAGGGCCCCCACAGATACGCAGTATTTT
clone size: few; V gene: TRBV11-2; J gene: TRBJ2-1; D gene: TRBD2; CDR3 protein: CASRRLAGVSYNEQFF; CDR3 DNA: TGTGCCAGCAGACGACTAGCGGGGGTCTCCTACAATGAGCAGTTCTTC
clone size: few; V gene: TRBV28; J gene: TRBJ2-7; D gene: TRBD2; CDR3 protein: CASSLGATSGYEQYF; CDR3 DNA: TGTGCCAGCAGTTTAGGTGCGACTAGCGGGTACGAGCAGTACTTC
clone size: few; V gene: TRBV9; J gene: TRBJ2-7; D gene: TRBD2; CDR3 protein: CASSRGGSSYEQYF; CDR3 DNA: TGTGCCAGCAGCCGCGGCGGGAGCTCCTACGAGCAGTACTTC
clone size: .; V gene: TRBV5-1; J gene: TRBJ2-1; D gene: TRBD1; CDR3 protein: CASSFITGTGGAFDEQFF; CDR3 DNA: TGCGCCAGCAGCTTCATTACGGGGACAGGGGGCGCTTTCGATGAGCAGTTCTTC
clone size: .; V gene: TRBV7-9; J gene: TRBJ1-4; D gene: TRBD1; CDR3 protein: CASSQGQGEGKLFF; CDR3 DNA: TGTGCCAGCAGCCAAGGACAGGGAGAGGGAAAACTGTTTTTT
clone size: .; V gene: TRBV30; J gene: TRBJ2-5; D gene: TRBD1; CDR3 protein: CAWNAGGRETQYF; CDR3 DNA: TGTGCCTGGAATGCAGGGGGCAGGGAGACCCAGTACTTC
clone size: .; V gene: TRBV7-2; J gene: TRBJ2-2; D gene: TRBD2; CDR3 protein: CASSLVPPLAGPGELFF; CDR3 DNA: TGTGCCAGCAGCTTAGTACCTCCGTTAGCGGGGCCCGGGGAGCTGTTTTTT
clone size: .; V gene: TRBV7-8; J gene: TRBJ2-3; D gene: TRBD2; CDR3 protein: CASSLEGLAGETQYF; CDR3 DNA: TGTGCCAGCAGCTTAGAGGGACTAGCGGGAGAGACGCAGTATTTT
clone size: .; V gene: TRBV9; J gene: TRBJ1-2; D gene: .; CDR3 protein: CASSVGWGPNYGYTF; CDR3 DNA: TGTGCCAGCAGCGTAGGGTGGGGGCCCAACTATGGCTACACCTTC
clone size: .; V gene: TRBV6-5; J gene: TRBJ2-7; D gene: .; CDR3 protein: CASLLEEIGEQYF; CDR3 DNA: TGTGCCAGCCTACTAGAAGAAATAGGCGAGCAGTACTTC
clone size: few; V gene: TRBV14; J gene: TRBJ2-7; D gene: .; CDR3 protein: CASSQAYEQYF; CDR3 DNA: TGTGCCAGCAGCCAAGCTTACGAGCAGTACTTC
clone size: few; V gene: TRBV6-1; J gene: TRBJ1-5; D gene: .; CDR3 protein: CASSDRRGNQPQHF; CDR3 DNA: TGTGCCAGCAGTGATAGGAGGGGAAATCAGCCCCAGCATTTT
clone size: once; V gene: TRBV4-1; J gene: TRBJ2-1; D gene: TRBD2; CDR3 protein: CASSPTGTSGTYNEQFF; CDR3 DNA: TGCGCCAGCAGCCCCACCGGGACTAGCGGGACCTACAATGAGCAGTTCTTC
clone size: few; V gene: TRBV7-2; J gene: TRBJ2-2; D gene: .; CDR3 protein: CASSTRAPAGGELFF; CDR3 DNA: TGTGCCAGCAGCACACGGGCCCCGGCGGGCGGGGAGCTGTTTTTT